The following is a TCR beta chain sequence with its context. The junction and the germline gene differ at one end; a read error may be behind it. This sample was included in a study of tumor-infiltrating lymphocytes in primary liver carcinoma. Study-wide background: Ranging in age from 30 to 69 years, the patients were men and women. Productive TCRbeta read counts per sample ran from roughly 3.3 to 6.8 million and were similar across tissue types.

The authors made TCR beta cDNA from approximately 500 ng total RNA with a constant-region primer. Library construction for TCR beta comprised three nested multiplex PCR rounds performed with slightly modified ARM-PCR. MiXCR was run by TCRdb on the multiplex PCR reads, yielding one entry per CDR3 protein. This repertoire shows hundreds of thousands of distinct CDR3 sequences, nearly 60% found once; its top ten account for 17%. Blood RNA originated from unsorted whole blood, with germline DNA additionally extracted. What was sequenced was peripheral blood. The TCR was taken from a woman between 25 and 40 years old with primary liver carcinoma and hepatitis B virus infection.

The DNA for the CDR3 is TGTGCCAGCAGTCGACAGGGGAGAATAACCACTGAAGCTTCCTTT. Its translation: CASSRQGRITTEASF. The chain couples TRBV12-3 or TRBV12-4 to TRBJ1-1, with 8 bases aligning to TRBD1. This CDR3 spans 15 amino acids.